The 4 T cell receptor beta chains below come from one sample, sequenced in a study of shared clonotypes between healthy human individuals. Sequencing was performed with immunoSEQ multiplex PCR; in TCRdb, only in-frame clones are kept and a portion is missing. Of nearly 1 million clones in the sample, over 75% were seen once. The sample was memory CD4+ T cells sorted from blood. Subset reported: CD45RA-negative fraction. The receptors here all came from a man younger than 35 in good health.

CDR3 sequence: CASSLRSGGPGELFF. In DNA, the CDR3 is TGCGCCAGCAGCTTGAGGTCAGGGGGACCCGGGGAGCTGTTTTTT. The rearrangement uses TRBV5-1 and TRBJ2-2, with 7 positions matching TRBD1. This CDR3 spans 15 amino acids. After removal of 1 base from V and 6 bases from J, the junction contained 6 bases not matched to a gene. In germline, CDR1 is SGHRS, CDR2 YFSETQ.

The chain has TRBV5-1 and TRBJ2-5, with D possibly matching TRBD1 (7 bases). V dropped 7 bases and J dropped 5 bases, with 21 bases sitting between them. The germline V gene encodes CDR1 SGHRS and CDR2 YFSETQ. This CDR3 spans 15 amino acids. The CDR3 bases are TGCGCCAGCGCTGCGACTAGACAGGGTCCGGAGACCCAGTACTTC. Translation: CASAATRQGPETQYF.

The chain joins TRBV6-1 to TRBJ1-2; perhaps TRBD1 as D (5 bases). CDR1 is MNHNS, CDR2 SASEGT, per germline. CDR3 length: 13 amino acids. Trimming removed 8 bases from V and 0 bases from J, with 10 bases in between. The CDR3 DNA reads TGTGCCAGCCTGGACACCCCTAACTATGGCTACACCTTC. Amino acids: CASLDTPNYGYTF.

Comment on this clone: The sample carries other DNA sequences with the same CDR3. V usage is TRBV19 and J usage is TRBJ1-3; D call uncertain. Germline loops: CDR1 LNHDA, CDR2 SQIVND (reference sequence). Trimming shortened V by 7 bases and J by 1 base, and 5 bases separated the two germline ends. There are 12 residues in the CDR3. The CDR3 protein is CASINSGNTIYF. The CDR3 nucleotides read TGTGCCAGTATTAATTCTGGAAACACCATATATTTT.